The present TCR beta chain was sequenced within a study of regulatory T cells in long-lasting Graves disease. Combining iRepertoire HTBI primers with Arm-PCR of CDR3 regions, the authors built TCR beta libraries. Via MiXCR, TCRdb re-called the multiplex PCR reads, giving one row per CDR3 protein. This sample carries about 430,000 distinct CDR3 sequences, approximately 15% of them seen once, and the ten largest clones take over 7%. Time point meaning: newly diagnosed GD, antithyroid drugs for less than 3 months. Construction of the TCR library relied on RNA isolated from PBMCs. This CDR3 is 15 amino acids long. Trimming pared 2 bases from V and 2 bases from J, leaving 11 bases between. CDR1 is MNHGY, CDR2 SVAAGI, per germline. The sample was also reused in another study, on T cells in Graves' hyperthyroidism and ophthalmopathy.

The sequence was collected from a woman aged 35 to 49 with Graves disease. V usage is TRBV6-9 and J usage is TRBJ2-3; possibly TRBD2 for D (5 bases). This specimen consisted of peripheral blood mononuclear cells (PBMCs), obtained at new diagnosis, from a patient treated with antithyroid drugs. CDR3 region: CASSYGWTDTDTQYF. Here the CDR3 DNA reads TGTGCCAGCAGTTATGGGTGGACTGACACAGATACGCAGTATTTT.